This T cell receptor (beta chain) originates from a study of blood T cells in healthy people across ages. The use of a sample-barcoded 5' primer and a J-beta primer mix characterized a second PCR of about 7 to 12 cycles. TCRdb reprocessed the 5' RACE reads with MiXCR, giving one entry per CDR3 protein. Among some 700,000 distinct CDR3 sequences, approximately 43% were seen once, and the ten largest hold 20% to 25%. The material sequenced was blood. The receptor comes from a woman in her sixties in good health.

The CDR3 protein is CASRETTAQETQYF. In DNA, the CDR3 is TGTGCCAGCAGAGAGACGACAGCCCAAGAGACCCAGTACTTC. The rearrangement links TRBV28 to TRBJ2-5; TRBD1 might be the D (5 bases). Trimming stripped 6 bases from V and 1 base from J, with 12 bases between. The CDR3 length is 14 residues. Germline V gives CDR1 MDHEN, CDR2 SYDVKM.